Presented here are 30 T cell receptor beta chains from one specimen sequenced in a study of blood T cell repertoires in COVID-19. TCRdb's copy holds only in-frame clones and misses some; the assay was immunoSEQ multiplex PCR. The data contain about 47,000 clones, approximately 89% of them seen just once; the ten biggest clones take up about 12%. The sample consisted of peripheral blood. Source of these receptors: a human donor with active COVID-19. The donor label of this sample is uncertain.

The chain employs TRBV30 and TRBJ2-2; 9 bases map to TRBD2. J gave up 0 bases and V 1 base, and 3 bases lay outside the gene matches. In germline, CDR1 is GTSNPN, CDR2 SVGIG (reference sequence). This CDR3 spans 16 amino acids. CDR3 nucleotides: TGTGCCTGGAGTGGGATAGCGGGGGCGAACACCGGGGAGCTGTTTTTT. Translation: CAWSGIAGANTGELFF.

CDR3 region: CASSQAGGSWGEEQYF. The CDR3 DNA follows: TGCGCCAGCAGCCAAGCCGGCGGGAGTTGGGGTGAGGAGCAGTACTTC. The chain links TRBV4-3 to TRBJ2-7; 7 bases map to TRBD2. Germline assignment: CDR1 LGHNA and CDR2 YSLEER. V shed 1 base, J shed 7 bases, and the junction held 13 bases outside the gene matches. This CDR3 has 16 amino acids.

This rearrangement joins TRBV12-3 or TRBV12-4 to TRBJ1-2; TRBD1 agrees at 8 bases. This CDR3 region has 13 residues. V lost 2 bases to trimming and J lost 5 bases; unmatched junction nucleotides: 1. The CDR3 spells CASSLNRGYGYTF. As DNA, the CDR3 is TGTGCCAGCAGTTTAAACAGGGGGTATGGCTACACCTTC.

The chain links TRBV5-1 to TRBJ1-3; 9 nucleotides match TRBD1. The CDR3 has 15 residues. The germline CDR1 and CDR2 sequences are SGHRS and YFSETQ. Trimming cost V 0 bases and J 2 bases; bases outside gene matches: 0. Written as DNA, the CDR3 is TGCGCCAGCAGCTTGGGACAGGGGGCTGGAAACACCATATATTTT. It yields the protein CASSLGQGAGNTIYF.

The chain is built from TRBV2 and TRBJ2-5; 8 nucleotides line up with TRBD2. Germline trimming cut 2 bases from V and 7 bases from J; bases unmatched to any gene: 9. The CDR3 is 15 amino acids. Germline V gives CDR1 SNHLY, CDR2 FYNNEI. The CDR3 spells CASSESSGSPGTQYF. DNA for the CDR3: TGTGCCAGCAGTGAATCTAGCGGGTCACCGGGGACCCAGTACTTC.

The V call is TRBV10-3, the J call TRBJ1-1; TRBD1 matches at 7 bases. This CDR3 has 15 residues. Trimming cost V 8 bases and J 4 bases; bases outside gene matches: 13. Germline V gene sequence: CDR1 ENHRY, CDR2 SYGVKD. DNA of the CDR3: TGTGCCATCCGAGGACAGGCTGGGGGGACCACTGAAGCTTTCTTT. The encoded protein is CAIRGQAGGTTEAFF.

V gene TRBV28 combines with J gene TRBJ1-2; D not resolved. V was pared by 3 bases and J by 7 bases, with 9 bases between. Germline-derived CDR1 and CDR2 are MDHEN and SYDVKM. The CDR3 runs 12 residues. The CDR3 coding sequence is TGTGCCAGCAGTTTGTTGGCTGGTGGCTACACCTTC. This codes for CASSLLAGGYTF.

CDR3 in DNA: TGTGCCAGCAGTTTATCAGGGGATGACTACGAGCAGTACTTC. It encodes CASSLSGDDYEQYF. J is TRBJ2-7 and V is TRBV27; the D gene is possibly TRBD1 (5 bases). Trimming removed 0 bases at V and 3 bases at J, with 9 bases between. CDR1 is MNHEY, CDR2 SMNVEV, per germline (reference sequence). The CDR3 runs to 14 residues.

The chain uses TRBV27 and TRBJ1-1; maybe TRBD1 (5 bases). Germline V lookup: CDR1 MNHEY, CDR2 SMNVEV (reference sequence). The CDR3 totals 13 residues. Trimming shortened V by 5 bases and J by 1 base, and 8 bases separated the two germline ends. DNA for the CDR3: TGTGCCAGCAGTGCTCAGGGGAACACTGAAGCTTTCTTT. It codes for CASSAQGNTEAFF.

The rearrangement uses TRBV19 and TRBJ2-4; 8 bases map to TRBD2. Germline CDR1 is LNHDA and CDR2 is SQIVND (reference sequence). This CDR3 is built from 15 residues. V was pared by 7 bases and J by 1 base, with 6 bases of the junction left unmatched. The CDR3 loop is CASKLASGAKNIQYF. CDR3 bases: TGTGCCAGTAAGTTGGCTAGCGGGGCCAAAAACATTCAGTACTTC.

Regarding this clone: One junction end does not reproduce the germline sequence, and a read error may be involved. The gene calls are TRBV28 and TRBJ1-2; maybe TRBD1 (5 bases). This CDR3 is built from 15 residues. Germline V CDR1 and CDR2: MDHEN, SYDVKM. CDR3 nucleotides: TGTGCCAGCAGTTCCATGACAGATTCCAACCGCTGGATTGCCTTC. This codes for CASSSMTDSNRWIAF.

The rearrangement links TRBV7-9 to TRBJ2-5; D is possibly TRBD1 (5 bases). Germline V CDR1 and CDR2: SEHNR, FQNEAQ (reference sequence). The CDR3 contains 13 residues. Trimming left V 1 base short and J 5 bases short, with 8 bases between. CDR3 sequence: CASSLVGAETQYF. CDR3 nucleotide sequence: TGTGCCAGCAGCTTAGTAGGGGCGGAGACCCAGTACTTC.

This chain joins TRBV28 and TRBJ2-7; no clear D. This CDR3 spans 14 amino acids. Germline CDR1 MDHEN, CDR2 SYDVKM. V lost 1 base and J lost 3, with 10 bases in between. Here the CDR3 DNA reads TGTGCCAGCAGTTTATTGGCCACCCACTACGAGCAGTACTTC. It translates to CASSLLATHYEQYF.

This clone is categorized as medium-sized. The chain's CDR3 is CASSFGQGEDVEQYF. CDR3 bases: TGTGCCAGCAGCTTTGGACAGGGCGAAGATGTCGAGCAGTACTTC. The V and J genes are TRBV5-4 and TRBJ2-7, with 8 bases aligning to TRBD1. This CDR3 spans 15 amino acids. Germline V gene data show CDR1 as SGHNT and CDR2 as YYREEE (reference sequence). The ends lost 2 bases at V and 6 bases at J; junction bases unmatched: 10.

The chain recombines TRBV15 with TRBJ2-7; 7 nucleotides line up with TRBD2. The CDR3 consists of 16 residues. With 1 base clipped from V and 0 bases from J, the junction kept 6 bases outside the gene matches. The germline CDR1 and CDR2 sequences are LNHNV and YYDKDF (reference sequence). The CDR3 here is CATSRGGVAGSYEQYF. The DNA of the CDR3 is TGTGCCACCAGCAGAGGAGGGGTAGCGGGCTCCTACGAGCAGTACTTC. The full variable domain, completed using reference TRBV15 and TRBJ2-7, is DAMVIQNPRYQVTQFGKPVTLSCSQTLNHNVMYWYQQKSSQAPKLLFHYYDKDFNNEADTPDNFQSRRPNTSFCFLDIRSPGLGDTAMYLCATSRGGVAGSYEQYFGPGTRLTVT.

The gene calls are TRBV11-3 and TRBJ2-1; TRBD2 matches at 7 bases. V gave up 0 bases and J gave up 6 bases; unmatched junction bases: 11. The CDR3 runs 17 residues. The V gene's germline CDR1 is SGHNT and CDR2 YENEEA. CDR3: CASSLEASGGGGNEQFF. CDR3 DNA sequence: TGTGCCAGCAGCTTAGAGGCTAGCGGAGGTGGGGGCAATGAGCAGTTCTTC.

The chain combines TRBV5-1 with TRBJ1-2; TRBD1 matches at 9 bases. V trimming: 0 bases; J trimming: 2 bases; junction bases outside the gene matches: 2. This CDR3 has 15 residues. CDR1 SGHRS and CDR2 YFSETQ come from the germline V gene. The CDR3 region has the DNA TGCGCCAGCAGCTTGGGGACAGGGGTGAACTATGGCTACACCTTC. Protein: CASSLGTGVNYGYTF.

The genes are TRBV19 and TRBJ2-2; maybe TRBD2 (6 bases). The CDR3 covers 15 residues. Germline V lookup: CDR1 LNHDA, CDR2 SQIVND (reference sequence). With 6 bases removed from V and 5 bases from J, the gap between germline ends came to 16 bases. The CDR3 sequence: CASRSYEGRTGELFF. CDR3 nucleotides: TGTGCCAGTAGGTCATATGAGGGGAGGACCGGGGAGCTGTTTTTT.

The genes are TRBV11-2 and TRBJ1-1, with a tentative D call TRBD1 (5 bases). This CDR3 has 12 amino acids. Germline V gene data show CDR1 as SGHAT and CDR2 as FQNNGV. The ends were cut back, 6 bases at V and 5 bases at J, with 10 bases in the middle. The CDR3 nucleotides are TGTGCCAGCAGAGAGCGGGGGACTGAAGCTTTCTTT. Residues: CASRERGTEAFF.

DNA for the CDR3: TGTGCCAGTAACCCGGCGGGAGCCCCCTACGAGCAGTACTTC. Residues: CASNPAGAPYEQYF. This chain uses TRBV19 with TRBJ2-7; TRBD2 matches 7 bases. CDR1 is LNHDA, CDR2 SQIVND, per germline (reference sequence). After removal of 7 bases from V and 2 bases from J, the junction contained 8 bases not matched to a gene. The CDR3 is 14 residues long.

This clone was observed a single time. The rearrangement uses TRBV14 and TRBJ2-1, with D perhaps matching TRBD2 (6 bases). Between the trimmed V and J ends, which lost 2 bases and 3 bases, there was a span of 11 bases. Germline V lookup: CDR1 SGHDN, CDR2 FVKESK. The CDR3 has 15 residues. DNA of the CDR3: TGTGCCAGCAGCCAACGGGACTGGGGCTACAATGAGCAGTTCTTC. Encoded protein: CASSQRDWGYNEQFF.

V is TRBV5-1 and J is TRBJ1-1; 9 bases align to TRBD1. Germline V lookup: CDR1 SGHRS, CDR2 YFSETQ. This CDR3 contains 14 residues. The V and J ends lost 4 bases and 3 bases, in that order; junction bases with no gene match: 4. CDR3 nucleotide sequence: TGCGCCAGCAGCGAAGGGACAGGGTACACTGAAGCTTTCTTT. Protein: CASSEGTGYTEAFF.

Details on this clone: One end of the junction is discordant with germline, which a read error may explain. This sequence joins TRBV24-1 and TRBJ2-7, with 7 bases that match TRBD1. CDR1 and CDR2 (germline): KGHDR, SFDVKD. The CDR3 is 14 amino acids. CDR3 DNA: TGTGCCACCGTCGCGCAACTGACAGGGTACGAGCAGTGCTTC. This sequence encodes CATVAQLTGYEQCF.

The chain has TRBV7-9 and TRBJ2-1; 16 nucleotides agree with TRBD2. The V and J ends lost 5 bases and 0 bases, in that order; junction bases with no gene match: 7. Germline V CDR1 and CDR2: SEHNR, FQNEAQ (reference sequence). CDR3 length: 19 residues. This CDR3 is CASSPGLAGGISSYNEQFF. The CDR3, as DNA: TGTGCCAGCAGCCCGGGACTAGCGGGGGGGATCAGCTCCTACAATGAGCAGTTCTTC.

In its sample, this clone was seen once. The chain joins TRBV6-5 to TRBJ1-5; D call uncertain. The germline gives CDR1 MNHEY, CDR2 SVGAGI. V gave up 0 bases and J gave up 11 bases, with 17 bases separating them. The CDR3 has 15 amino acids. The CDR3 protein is CASSYSLGGIGAQHF. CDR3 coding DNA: TGTGCCAGCAGTTACTCCTTGGGAGGTATTGGAGCCCAGCATTTT.

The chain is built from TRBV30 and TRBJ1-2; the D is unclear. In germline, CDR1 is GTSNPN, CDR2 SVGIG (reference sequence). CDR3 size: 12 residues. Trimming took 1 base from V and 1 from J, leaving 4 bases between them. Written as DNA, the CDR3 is TGTGCCTGGAGTGCCAGTAACTATGGCTACACCTTC. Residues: CAWSASNYGYTF.

The CDR3 sequence is CAVNGGVTDTQYF. Written as DNA, the CDR3 is TGTGCCGTCAACGGCGGGGTCACAGATACGCAGTATTTT. The rearrangement links TRBV7-9 to TRBJ2-3, with D perhaps TRBD2 (6 bases). Trimming stripped 11 bases from V and 2 bases from J, with 14 bases between. The CDR3 consists of 13 residues. Germline loops: CDR1 SEHNR, CDR2 FQNEAQ (reference sequence).

The CDR3 bases are TGTGCCAGCAGAGAAACTAGAACGGGCGAAAAACTGTTTTTT. It encodes CASRETRTGEKLFF. The V gene is TRBV2, the J gene TRBJ1-4; D is undetermined. Trimming removed 6 bases at V and 8 bases at J, with 16 bases between. This CDR3 is 14 amino acids long. Germline V gene sequence: CDR1 SNHLY, CDR2 FYNNEI.

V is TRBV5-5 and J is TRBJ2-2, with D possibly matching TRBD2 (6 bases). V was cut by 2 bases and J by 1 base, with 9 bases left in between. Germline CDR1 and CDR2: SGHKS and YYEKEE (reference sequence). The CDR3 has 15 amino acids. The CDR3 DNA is TGTGCCAGCAGCTTACTCGGGGGGAACACCGGGGAGCTGTTTTTT. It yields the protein CASSLLGGNTGELFF.

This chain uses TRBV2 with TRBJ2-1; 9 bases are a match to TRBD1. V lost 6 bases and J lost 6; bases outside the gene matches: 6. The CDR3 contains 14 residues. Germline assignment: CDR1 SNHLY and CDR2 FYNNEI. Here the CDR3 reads CASRVDRGGNEQFF. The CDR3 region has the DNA TGTGCCAGCAGGGTCGACAGGGGGGGCAATGAGCAGTTCTTC.